These 11 T cell receptor beta chains share one sample of origin, sequenced in a study of T cells in localized non-small cell lung cancer. Here immunoSEQ multiplex PCR was the method, and the copy in TCRdb shows in-frame clones only, minus some. The data contain around 130,000 clones, around 92% of them singletons. Source: peripheral blood, taken before any cancer treatment. The receptors originated from a female donor at least 60 years old with stage I lung adenocarcinoma.

V usage is TRBV20-1 and J usage is TRBJ2-1, with unresolved D. Germline CDR1 DFQATT, CDR2 SNEGSKA (reference sequence). CDR3 length equals 10 residues. Trimming left V 4 bases short and J 7 bases short, with 5 bases between. As DNA, the CDR3 is TGCAGTGCTATGGCGAATGAGCAGTTCTTC. It is translated as CSAMANEQFF.

This chain connects TRBV6-1 to TRBJ1-1; D gene ambiguous. The V gene's germline CDR1 is MNHNS and CDR2 SASEGT. Trimming pared 10 bases from V and 0 bases from J, leaving 15 bases between. This CDR3 spans 14 amino acids. The CDR3 region is CAITVVFMNTEAFF. Here the CDR3 DNA reads TGTGCCATTACAGTGGTTTTTATGAACACTGAAGCTTTCTTT.

The sample holds one count of this clone. V gene TRBV6-5 combines with J gene TRBJ2-2, with D possibly TRBD2 on 5 matching bases. The germline V and J ends were trimmed by 2 bases and 2 bases, with 9 bases remaining between them. This CDR3 contains 15 residues. CDR1 is MNHEY, CDR2 SVGAGI, per germline. CDR3 sequence reads: CASSYGGINTGELFF. The CDR3 coding sequence is TGTGCCAGCAGTTACGGAGGAATCAACACCGGGGAGCTGTTTTTT.

The J gene is TRBJ1-2, the V gene TRBV21-1; the D call of TRBD1 is as the table states it, not checked on the DNA. TRBV21-1 is a pseudogene. CDR3 length equals 15 residues. DNA of the CDR3: TGTGCCAGCAGCAAAGCGCTACGACAGGACTATGGCTACACCTTC. Amino acids: CASSKALRQDYGYTF.

The V call is TRBV6-1, the J call TRBJ1-5; no reliable D call. Germline lookup yields CDR1 MNHNS and CDR2 SASEGT. The CDR3 spans 13 residues. Trimming shortened V by 7 bases and J by 2 bases, and 9 bases separated the two germline ends. Written as DNA, the CDR3 is TGTGCCAGCATTAGCACAGGCAATCAGCCCCAGCATTTT. Translated: CASISTGNQPQHF.

The gene calls are TRBV18 and TRBJ1-3; D gene uncertain. Germline CDR1 KGHSH, CDR2 LQKENI. V lost 0 bases to trimming and J lost 4 bases, with 19 bases between them. The CDR3 loop spans 18 amino acids. CDR3 amino acids: CASSPPNSVRLPGNTIYF. The CDR3 bases are TGTGCCAGCTCACCACCCAACAGCGTAAGGTTACCCGGAAACACCATATATTTT.

This clone was seen only once. This chain links TRBV30 with TRBJ2-3; 10 bases are shared with TRBD2. V was pared by 2 bases and J by 6 bases, with 8 bases of the junction left unmatched. Germline CDR1 and CDR2: GTSNPN and SVGIG (reference sequence). The CDR3 covers 15 residues. The CDR3: CAWSRGASGSDTQYF. The CDR3 region has the DNA TGTGCCTGGAGTAGGGGTGCTAGCGGGAGTGATACGCAGTATTTT.

This sequence joins TRBV11-2 and TRBJ2-3; D unclear. V was shortened by 4 bases and J by 5 bases, with 22 bases between the two germline ends. Germline loops: CDR1 SGHAT, CDR2 FQNNGV. CDR3 length: 17 residues. CDR3 in DNA: TGTGCCAGCAGCTATAGGCTCATGGTGGGCCGGGTAGATACGCAGTATTTT. As protein: CASSYRLMVGRVDTQYF.

This rearrangement joins TRBV10-2 to TRBJ1-5, with D possibly being TRBD1 (5 bases). CDR1 and CDR2 (germline): WSHSY, SAAADI. This CDR3 has 15 amino acids. V dropped 6 bases and J dropped 1 base, with 13 bases sitting between them. The CDR3 DNA reads as TGCGCCAGCAGCCCCAGTCAGGGAAGCAATCAGCCCCAGCATTTT. Amino acids: CASSPSQGSNQPQHF.

This chain uses TRBV6-4 with TRBJ2-1, with D perhaps assigned TRBD1 or TRBD2 (5 bases each). The V end lost 0 bases, the J end lost 10 bases, and 7 bases lay between the germline ends. This CDR3 has 12 amino acids. CDR1 MRHNA and CDR2 SNTAGT come from the germline V gene. The chain's CDR3 is CASSDSGTEQFF. The CDR3 nucleotides read TGTGCCAGCAGTGACTCGGGGACCGAGCAGTTCTTC.

The chain couples TRBV14 to TRBJ2-1, with 10 bases fitting TRBD2. V shed 4 bases and J 2 bases; nucleotides not matched to a gene: 5. The CDR3 loop spans 16 amino acids. The germline gives CDR1 SGHDN, CDR2 FVKESK. The CDR3 coding sequence is TGTGCCAGCAGCCCTCTGGGACTAGCGCCCTACAATGAGCAGTTCTTC. Its translation is CASSPLGLAPYNEQFF.